The TCR beta chain described here comes from a study of T cells after posttransplantation cyclophosphamide. This table comes from immunoSEQ multiplex PCR, and its TCRdb copy is limited to in-frame clones, with some not included. The data show around 14,000 clones, roughly 80% seen once. The germline V gene has CDR1 SNHLY and CDR2 FYNNEI. The CDR3 runs to 14 residues. As for this clone: Germline is not matched at one junction end, which may reflect a read error.

The chain carries TRBV2 and TRBJ1-5, with 9 bases lining up with TRBD1. The specimen sequenced was memory CD4+ T cells sorted from PBMCs. The TCR comes from a man in his forties or fifties. CDR3 DNA: TGTGCCAGCAGTGATGCTGTCCCGGGACAGGGCTTGTGTTTT. It translates to CASSDAVPGQGLCF.